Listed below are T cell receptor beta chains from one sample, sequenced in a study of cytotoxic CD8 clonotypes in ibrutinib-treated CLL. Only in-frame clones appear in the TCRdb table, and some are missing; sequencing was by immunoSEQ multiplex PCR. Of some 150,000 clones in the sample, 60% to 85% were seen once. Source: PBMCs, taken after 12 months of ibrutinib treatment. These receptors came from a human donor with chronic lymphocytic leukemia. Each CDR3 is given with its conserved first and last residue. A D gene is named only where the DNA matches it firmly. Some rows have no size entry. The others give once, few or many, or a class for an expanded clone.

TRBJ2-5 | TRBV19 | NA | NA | TGTGCCAGTAGTATAGATCGCCTAGAGAGGGGTGAGACCCAGTACTTC | CASSIDRLERGETQYF
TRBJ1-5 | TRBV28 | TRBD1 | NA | TGTGCCACCGAAACGGACGGCAGGGGGATACAGCCCCAGCATTTT | CATETDGRGIQPQHF
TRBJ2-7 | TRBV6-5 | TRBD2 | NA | TGTGCCAGCAGTTCCCCGACTAGCGGGGGGAGACAGCAGTACTTC | CASSSPTSGGRQQYF
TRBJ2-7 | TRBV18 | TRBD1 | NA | TGTGCCAGCTCACCGAGGACAGGGGGCATTGTTTCCGACATCGAGCAGTACTTC | CASSPRTGGIVSDIEQYF
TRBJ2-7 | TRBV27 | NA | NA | TGTGCCAGCAGCGGAGGGACAGCGATCGAGCAGTACTTC | CASSGGTAIEQYF
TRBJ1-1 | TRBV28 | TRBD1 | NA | TGTGCCAGCAGTCCCCAGGACAGGCCGAACACTGAAGCTTTCTTT | CASSPQDRPNTEAFF
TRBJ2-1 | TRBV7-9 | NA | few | TGTGCCAGCAGCTTAGGGGGGGCTCCATCTTGGGATGAGCAGTTCTTC | CASSLGGAPSWDEQFF
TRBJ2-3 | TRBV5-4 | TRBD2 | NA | TGTGCCAGCAGCTCAGCGGGGGTCAACCCAGATACGCAGTATTTT | CASSSAGVNPDTQYF
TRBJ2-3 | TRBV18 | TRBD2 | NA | TGTGCCAGCTCACTCTCCAGCAGCGGGGGTGATACGCAGTATTTT | CASSLSSSGGDTQYF
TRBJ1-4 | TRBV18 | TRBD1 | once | TGTGCCAGCTCACCACCGTCGGGACAGGGGGCCTCCTTTAATGAAAAACTGTTTTTT | CASSPPSGQGASFNEKLFF
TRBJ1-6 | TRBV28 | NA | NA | TGTGCCAGCAGTGAGGACGGAGCGGGGCCCCTCCACTTT | CASSEDGAGPLHF
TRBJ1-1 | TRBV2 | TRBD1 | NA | TGTGCCAGCAGCCAGACCGGGACAGGGGGGACTGAAGCTTTCTTT | CASSQTGTGGTEAFF
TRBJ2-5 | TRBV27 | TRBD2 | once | TGTGCCAGCAGTGAAGGGGCTCTAGCGGCTCCCAAAGAGACCCAGTACTTC | CASSEGALAAPKETQYF
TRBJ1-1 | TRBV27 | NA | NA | TGTGCCAGCAGTCCTCGGACAGCGAACACTGAAGCTTTCTTT | CASSPRTANTEAFF
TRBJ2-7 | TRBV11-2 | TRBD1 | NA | TGTGCCAGCAGCTCCACCGGGACAGGGCGAGAGCAGTACTTC | CASSSTGTGREQYF
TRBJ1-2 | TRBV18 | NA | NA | TGTGCCAGCTCACCCCAGGGTCTCAGTGCGGAAAATGGCTACACCTTC | CASSPQGLSAENGYTF
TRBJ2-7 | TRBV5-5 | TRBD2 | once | TGTGCCAGCAGCTTTTGGGCTAGCGGGAGGGCCAGCTACGAGCAGTACTTC | CASSFWASGRASYEQYF
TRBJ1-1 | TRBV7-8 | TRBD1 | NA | TGTGCCAGCAGCTCTCGGGACAGGGGGATTTTGAACACTGAAGCTTTCTTT | CASSSRDRGILNTEAFF
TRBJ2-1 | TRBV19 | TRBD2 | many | TGTGCCAGTAGTATAACCGGGGGGGCCTACAATGAGCAGTTCTTC | CASSITGGAYNEQFF
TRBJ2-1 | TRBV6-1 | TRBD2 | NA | TGTGCCAGCAGAGGGTCTAGCGGGGGGGCATATGAGCAGTTCTTC | CASRGSSGGAYEQFF
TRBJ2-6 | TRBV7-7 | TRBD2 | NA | TGTGCCAGCAGCCCCCAGGGCCGGGGGGTGGCCTCCTCTGGGGCCAACGTCCTGACTTTC | CASSPQGRGVASSGANVLTF
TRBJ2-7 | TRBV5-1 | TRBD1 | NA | TGCGCCAGCAGCCAGACAGGGGGAGAGCAGTACTTC | CASSQTGGEQYF
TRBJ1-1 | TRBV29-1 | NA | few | TGCAGCGTTGACGAGGGGTTGAACACTGAAGCTTTCTTT | CSVDEGLNTEAFF
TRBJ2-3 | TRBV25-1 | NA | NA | TGTGCCAGCAGTCATACAGGCGGGTCGGATACGCAGTATTTT | CASSHTGGSDTQYF
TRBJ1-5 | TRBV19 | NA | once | TGTGCCAGTAGTACCCTCCCTTATCAGCCCCAGCATTTT | CASSTLPYQPQHF
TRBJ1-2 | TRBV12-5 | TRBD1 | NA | TGTGCTAGTGGTGGGAGGGGGCAGGGTCGGTATGGCTACACCTTC | CASGGRGQGRYGYTF
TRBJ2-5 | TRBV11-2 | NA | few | TGTGCCAGCAGCCCCCGGGCTTGGGGCTTGCAAGAGACCCAGTACTTC | CASSPRAWGLQETQYF
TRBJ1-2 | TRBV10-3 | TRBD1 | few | TGTGCCATCAGTGAGTCGGTTAGGGAGACAGGGACTGGCTACACCTTC | CAISESVRETGTGYTF
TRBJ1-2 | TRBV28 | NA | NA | TGTGCCAGCACCTTGGGGGGCCCCAACTATGGCTACACCTTC | CASTLGGPNYGYTF
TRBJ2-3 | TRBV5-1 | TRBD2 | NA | TGCGCCAGCAGACCCGGGACTAGCGGTGCTACGCAGTATTTT | CASRPGTSGATQYF
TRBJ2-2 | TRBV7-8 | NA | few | TGTGCCAGCAGCCCCCTTTATTCTCGCACCGGGGAGCTGTTTTTT | CASSPLYSRTGELFF
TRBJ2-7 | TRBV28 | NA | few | TGTGCCACCGTACGGGGGCCTGAGTACGAGCAGTACTTC | CATVRGPEYEQYF
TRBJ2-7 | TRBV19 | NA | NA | TGTGCCAGTAGCGCGACGGACCTTCCCTACGAGCAGTACTTC | CASSATDLPYEQYF
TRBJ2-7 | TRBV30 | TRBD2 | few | TGTGCCTGGGGACTAGCGGGAGGGCTCTCCTACGAGCAGTACTTC | CAWGLAGGLSYEQYF
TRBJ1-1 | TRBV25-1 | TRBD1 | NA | TGTGCCAGCAGGGGACAGCGGTCCACTGAAGCTTTCTTT | CASRGQRSTEAFF
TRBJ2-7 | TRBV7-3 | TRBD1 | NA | TGTGCCAGCAGCTTAACCGGACAGGGGGGCGCCTACGAGCAGTACTTC | CASSLTGQGGAYEQYF
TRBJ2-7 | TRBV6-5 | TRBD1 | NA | TGTGCCAGCAGTTTAACAGGGGGAGCCTACGAGCAGTACTTC | CASSLTGGAYEQYF
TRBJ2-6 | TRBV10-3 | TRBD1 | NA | TGTGCCATAGGACAGGGGCTCTCTGGGGCCAACGTCCTGACTTTC | CAIGQGLSGANVLTF
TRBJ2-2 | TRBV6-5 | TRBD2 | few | TGTGCCAGCAGTTACTTGACTAGCGGGGTACCCGGGGAGCTGTTTTTT | CASSYLTSGVPGELFF
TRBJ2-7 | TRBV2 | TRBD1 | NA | TGTGCCAGCACCGACAGGGGCTCCTACGAGCAGTACTTC | CASTDRGSYEQYF
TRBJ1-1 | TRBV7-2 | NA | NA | TGTGCCAGCAGCCGGACAGCCAACACTGAAGCTTTCTTT | CASSRTANTEAFF
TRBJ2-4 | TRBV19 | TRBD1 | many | TGTGCCAGTAGTAAGCCACAGGGGCTAGCCAAAAACATTCAGTACTTC | CASSKPQGLAKNIQYF
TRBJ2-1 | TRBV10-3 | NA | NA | TGTGCCATCAGTGAGTCGGTAGGGGTGCATGAGCAGTTCTTC | CAISESVGVHEQFF
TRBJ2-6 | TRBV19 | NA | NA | TGTGCCAGTAGTTCCCTAACCGGGGCCAACGTCCTGACTTTC | CASSSLTGANVLTF
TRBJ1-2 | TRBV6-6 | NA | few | TGCGCCAGCAGTGACGTGGCAGGGGTGGACTATGGCTACACCTTC | CASSDVAGVDYGYTF
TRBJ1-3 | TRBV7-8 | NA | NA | TGTGCCAGCAGCTTAGCGGGGGGCACTGGAAACACCATATATTTT | CASSLAGGTGNTIYF
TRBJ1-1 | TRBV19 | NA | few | TGTGCCAGTAGATGGGACACGGGGATCACTGAAGCTTTCTTT | CASRWDTGITEAFF
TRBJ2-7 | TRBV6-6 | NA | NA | TGTGCCAGCAGTTACGACCCCGTGGTGCCTCGCGAGCAGTACTTC | CASSYDPVVPREQYF
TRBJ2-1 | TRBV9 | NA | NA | TGTGCCAGCAGCGTAGGGGGCGACCTATACAATGAGCAGTTCTTC | CASSVGGDLYNEQFF
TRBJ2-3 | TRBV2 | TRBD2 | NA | TGTGCCAGCAGTGGAAGTAGAGCGGGAGGGGACACAGATACGCAGTATTTT | CASSGSRAGGDTDTQYF
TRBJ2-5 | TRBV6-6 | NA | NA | TGTGCCAGCAGTGCCTCGGAGACCCAGTACTTC | CASSASETQYF
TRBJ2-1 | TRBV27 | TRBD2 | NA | TGTGCCAGCACCCTAGCGGGATTAGATGAGCAGTTCTTC | CASTLAGLDEQFF
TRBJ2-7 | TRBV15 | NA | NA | TGTGCCACCAGCAGAGATAGGCCTTTCAGCTCCTACGAGCAGTACTTC | CATSRDRPFSSYEQYF
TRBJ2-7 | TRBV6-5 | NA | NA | TGTGCCAGCAGTTACCGGAGGGCCTCCGACGAGCAGTACTTC | CASSYRRASDEQYF
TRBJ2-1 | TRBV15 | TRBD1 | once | TGTGCCACCAGCCGGACCGGGACAGGGGGCACAGAGCAGTTCTTC | CATSRTGTGGTEQFF
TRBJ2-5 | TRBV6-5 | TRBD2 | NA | TGTGCCAGCAGTTGGGCTAGCGGGGGAAGCCGGGAGACCCAGTACTTC | CASSWASGGSRETQYF
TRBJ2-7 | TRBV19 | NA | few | TGTGCCAGTAGCCAAGGGACCTCCTACGAGCAGTACTTC | CASSQGTSYEQYF
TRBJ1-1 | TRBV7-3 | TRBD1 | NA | TGTGCCAGCAGCTTAACACAGGGGGACACTGAAGCTTTCTTT | CASSLTQGDTEAFF
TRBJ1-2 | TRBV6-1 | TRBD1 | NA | TGTGCCAGCAGAAAAGTGACAGGGCCCTATGGCTACACCTTC | CASRKVTGPYGYTF